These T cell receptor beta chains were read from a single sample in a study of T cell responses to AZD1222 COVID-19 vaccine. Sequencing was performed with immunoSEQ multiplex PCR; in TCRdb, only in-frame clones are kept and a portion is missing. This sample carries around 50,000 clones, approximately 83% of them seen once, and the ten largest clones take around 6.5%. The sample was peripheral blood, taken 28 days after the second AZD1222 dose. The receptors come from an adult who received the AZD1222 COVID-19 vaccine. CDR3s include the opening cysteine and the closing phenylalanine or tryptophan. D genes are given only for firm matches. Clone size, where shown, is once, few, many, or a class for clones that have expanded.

CDR3 protein: CASSYFPNTGELFF; CDR3 DNA: TGTGCCAGCAGTTACTTCCCGAACACCGGGGAGCTGTTTTTT; clone size: NA; D gene: NA; J gene: TRBJ2-2; V gene: TRBV6-8
CDR3 protein: CASSPTGNTEAFF; CDR3 DNA: TGTGCCAGCAGCCCTACAGGGAACACTGAAGCTTTCTTT; clone size: NA; D gene: NA; J gene: TRBJ1-1; V gene: TRBV16
CDR3 protein: CASSLTSLETQYF; CDR3 DNA: TGTGCCAGCAGCTTAACTAGCCTGGAGACCCAGTACTTC; clone size: NA; D gene: NA; J gene: TRBJ2-5; V gene: TRBV11-3
CDR3 protein: CASGLFGGSMNTEAFF; CDR3 DNA: TGTGCTAGTGGTTTGTTCGGGGGCAGCATGAACACTGAAGCTTTCTTT; clone size: NA; D gene: NA; J gene: TRBJ1-1; V gene: TRBV12-5
CDR3 protein: CASRGTEISNQPQHF; CDR3 DNA: TGTGCCAGCAGGGGGACAGAGATTAGCAATCAGCCCCAGCATTTT; clone size: once; D gene: TRBD1; J gene: TRBJ1-5; V gene: TRBV6-5
CDR3 protein: CASSERQNYNSPLHF; CDR3 DNA: TGTGCCAGCAGTGAGAGACAGAATTATAATTCACCCCTCCACTTT; clone size: NA; D gene: NA; J gene: TRBJ1-6; V gene: TRBV6-6
CDR3 protein: CASSPYSGRVYNEQFF; CDR3 DNA: TGTGCCAGCAGCCCTTATAGCGGGAGGGTCTACAATGAGCAGTTCTTC; clone size: NA; D gene: TRBD2; J gene: TRBJ2-1; V gene: TRBV5-6
CDR3 protein: CASSPGGARSEQFF; CDR3 DNA: TGTGCCAGCAGCCCGGGGGGGGCCCGGAGTGAGCAGTTCTTC; clone size: NA; D gene: TRBD2; J gene: TRBJ2-1; V gene: TRBV28
CDR3 protein: CASSSGADEQFF; CDR3 DNA: TGTGCCAGCAGTTCCGGGGCGGATGAGCAGTTCTTC; clone size: few; D gene: NA; J gene: TRBJ2-1; V gene: TRBV2
CDR3 protein: CASSLAGTGFFEQFF; CDR3 DNA: TGTGCCAGCAGCTTGGCCGGGACAGGGTTTTTTGAGCAGTTCTTC; clone size: NA; D gene: TRBD1; J gene: TRBJ2-1; V gene: TRBV5-4
CDR3 protein: CASSLTGQSAGETQYF; CDR3 DNA: TGTGCCAGCTCACTCACGGGCCAGTCAGCGGGAGAGACCCAGTACTTC; clone size: NA; D gene: NA; J gene: TRBJ2-5; V gene: TRBV18
CDR3 protein: CASKNKQGQGSEKLFF; CDR3 DNA: TGTGCCAGTAAAAACAAACAGGGACAGGGGTCGGAAAAACTGTTTTTT; clone size: NA; D gene: TRBD1; J gene: TRBJ1-4; V gene: TRBV19
CDR3 protein: CASSLLGGRAGGNTEAFF; CDR3 DNA: TGTGCCAGCAGTTTACTAGGCGGGAGGGCAGGAGGGAACACTGAAGCTTTCTTT; clone size: NA; D gene: NA; J gene: TRBJ1-1; V gene: TRBV27
CDR3 protein: CASSPPGLVNTEAFF; CDR3 DNA: TGTGCCAGCAGTCCCCCGGGGCTAGTGAACACTGAAGCTTTCTTT; clone size: NA; D gene: NA; J gene: TRBJ1-1; V gene: TRBV27
CDR3 protein: CASSLAGIFSYEQYF; CDR3 DNA: TGTGCCAGCAGCTTAGCCGGGATCTTCTCCTACGAGCAGTACTTC; clone size: NA; D gene: NA; J gene: TRBJ2-7; V gene: TRBV7-9
CDR3 protein: CASSLNRGGLSYNEQFF; CDR3 DNA: TGTGCCAGCAGTTTAAACAGGGGCGGGTTAAGCTACAATGAGCAGTTCTTC; clone size: NA; D gene: TRBD1; J gene: TRBJ2-1; V gene: TRBV28
CDR3 protein: CASSLGHKEPYEQYF; CDR3 DNA: TGTGCCAGCAGCTTAGGACACAAGGAACCCTACGAGCAGTACTTC; clone size: NA; D gene: NA; J gene: TRBJ2-7; V gene: TRBV7-9
CDR3 protein: CASILGSHTDTQYF; CDR3 DNA: TGTGCCAGCATTCTCGGGTCTCACACAGATACGCAGTATTTT; clone size: NA; D gene: NA; J gene: TRBJ2-3; V gene: TRBV28
CDR3 protein: CSVEGGGANTGELFF; CDR3 DNA: TGCAGCGTTGAAGGGGGGGGCGCGAACACCGGGGAGCTGTTTTTT; clone size: NA; D gene: NA; J gene: TRBJ2-2; V gene: TRBV29-1
CDR3 protein: CASSFKAGGYEQYF; CDR3 DNA: TGTGCCAGCAGTTTCAAGGCAGGGGGGTACGAGCAGTACTTC; clone size: NA; D gene: NA; J gene: TRBJ2-7; V gene: TRBV27
CDR3 protein: CASSPRDRGSNQPQHF; CDR3 DNA: TGTGCCAGCAGTCCCCGGGACAGGGGGAGCAATCAGCCCCAGCATTTT; clone size: NA; D gene: TRBD1; J gene: TRBJ1-5; V gene: TRBV27
CDR3 protein: CASLARSTDTQYF; CDR3 DNA: TGTGCCAGCCTAGCCCGGAGCACAGATACGCAGTATTTT; clone size: NA; D gene: NA; J gene: TRBJ2-3; V gene: TRBV25-1
CDR3 protein: CASSVGDGQLASTDTQYF; CDR3 DNA: TGTGCCAGCAGCGTAGGGGACGGGCAACTAGCTAGCACAGATACGCAGTATTTT; clone size: few; D gene: NA; J gene: TRBJ2-3; V gene: TRBV9
CDR3 protein: CASSERTGANTGELFF; CDR3 DNA: TGTGCCAGCAGCGAAAGGACAGGAGCGAACACCGGGGAGCTGTTTTTT; clone size: NA; D gene: TRBD1; J gene: TRBJ2-2; V gene: TRBV11-3
CDR3 protein: CASAFPVGTNTGELFF; CDR3 DNA: TGTGCCAGTGCCTTCCCGGTCGGGACGAACACCGGGGAGCTGTTTTTT; clone size: few; D gene: NA; J gene: TRBJ2-2; V gene: TRBV19
CDR3 protein: CASSQLGQGNSPLHF; CDR3 DNA: TGTGCCAGCAGCCAGTTAGGACAGGGGAATTCACCCCTCCACTTT; clone size: NA; D gene: TRBD1; J gene: TRBJ1-6; V gene: TRBV3-1/TRBV3-2
CDR3 protein: CASSQEGNYGYTF; CDR3 DNA: TGCGCCAGCAGCCAAGAGGGTAACTATGGCTACACCTTC; clone size: NA; D gene: NA; J gene: TRBJ1-2; V gene: TRBV4-1
CDR3 protein: CASSSREAPYNEQFF; CDR3 DNA: TGCGCCAGCAGCTCCCGGGAGGCCCCCTACAATGAGCAGTTCTTC; clone size: NA; D gene: TRBD2; J gene: TRBJ2-1; V gene: TRBV5-1
CDR3 protein: CASSFGGQEGGNTIYF; CDR3 DNA: TGTGCCAGCAGTTTCGGGGGGCAGGAAGGTGGAAACACCATATATTTT; clone size: NA; D gene: NA; J gene: TRBJ1-3; V gene: TRBV28
CDR3 protein: CASRPSGINTGELFF; CDR3 DNA: TGTGCCAGCAGACCTAGCGGGATTAACACCGGGGAGCTGTTTTTT; clone size: NA; D gene: TRBD2; J gene: TRBJ2-2; V gene: TRBV6-2/TRBV6-3
CDR3 protein: CASSSLPGGYEQYF; CDR3 DNA: TGTGCCAGCAGCTCCCTGCCTGGAGGCTACGAGCAGTACTTC; clone size: NA; D gene: NA; J gene: TRBJ2-7; V gene: TRBV7-8
CDR3 protein: CAPPGEGLRNIQYF; CDR3 DNA: TGTGCCCCCCCGGGGGAGGGCCTCAGAAACATTCAGTACTTC; clone size: NA; D gene: TRBD2; J gene: TRBJ2-4; V gene: TRBV27
CDR3 protein: CASSPPSEFYGYTF; CDR3 DNA: TGTGCCAGCTCACCACCGTCAGAGTTCTATGGCTACACCTTC; clone size: NA; D gene: NA; J gene: TRBJ1-2; V gene: TRBV18
CDR3 protein: CASSPTGIGLQPQHF; CDR3 DNA: TGTGCCAGCAGTCCTACAGGGATTGGGCTTCAGCCCCAGCATTTT; clone size: NA; D gene: NA; J gene: TRBJ1-5; V gene: TRBV28
CDR3 protein: CATSRVPGGSTDTQYF; CDR3 DNA: TGTGCCACCAGCAGAGTGCCGGGAGGCAGCACAGATACGCAGTATTTT; clone size: NA; D gene: TRBD2; J gene: TRBJ2-3; V gene: TRBV15
CDR3 protein: CASSLYFSGSGSRKETQYF; CDR3 DNA: TGTGCCAGCAGTTTATATTTTTCGGGGAGCGGGAGTAGGAAAGAGACCCAGTACTTC; clone size: NA; D gene: TRBD2; J gene: TRBJ2-5; V gene: TRBV28
CDR3 protein: CASHSDTGELFF; CDR3 DNA: TGTGCCAGCCATAGCGACACCGGGGAGCTGTTTTTT; clone size: few; D gene: NA; J gene: TRBJ2-2; V gene: TRBV12-3/TRBV12-4
CDR3 protein: CASSTRDRAGELFF; CDR3 DNA: TGTGCCAGTAGTACCCGGGACAGGGCCGGGGAGCTGTTTTTT; clone size: NA; D gene: TRBD1; J gene: TRBJ2-2; V gene: TRBV19
CDR3 protein: CASSFQGRYEQYF; CDR3 DNA: TGCGCCAGCAGCTTCCAGGGGAGGTACGAGCAGTACTTC; clone size: NA; D gene: NA; J gene: TRBJ2-7; V gene: TRBV5-1
CDR3 protein: CASSASGTGNYEQYF; CDR3 DNA: TGCGCCAGCAGCGCCTCCGGGACAGGGAACTACGAGCAGTACTTC; clone size: NA; D gene: TRBD1; J gene: TRBJ2-7; V gene: TRBV4-3
CDR3 protein: CASSPGPKGGTDTQYF; CDR3 DNA: TGTGCCAGCAGCCCGGGACCCAAAGGAGGCACAGATACGCAGTATTTT; clone size: NA; D gene: NA; J gene: TRBJ2-3; V gene: TRBV7-6
CDR3 protein: CSAYMNTEAFF; CDR3 DNA: TGCAGTGCGTACATGAACACTGAAGCTTTCTTT; clone size: NA; D gene: NA; J gene: TRBJ1-1; V gene: TRBV20-1
CDR3 protein: CVSSLPGSSPLHF; CDR3 DNA: TGTGTCAGCAGTTTGCCAGGGAGTTCACCCCTCCACTTT; clone size: NA; D gene: NA; J gene: TRBJ1-6; V gene: TRBV27
CDR3 protein: CASSPPSGEQFF; CDR3 DNA: TGTGCCAGCTCACCACCGTCGGGTGAGCAGTTCTTC; clone size: NA; D gene: NA; J gene: TRBJ2-1; V gene: TRBV18
CDR3 protein: CASSLGTVNSPLHF; CDR3 DNA: TGCGCCAGCAGCTTAGGGACAGTTAATTCACCCCTCCACTTT; clone size: NA; D gene: TRBD1; J gene: TRBJ1-6; V gene: TRBV5-1
CDR3 protein: CASSQDRGYYGYTF; CDR3 DNA: TGTGCCAGCAGCCAAGATCGGGGGTACTATGGCTACACCTTC; clone size: once; D gene: NA; J gene: TRBJ1-2; V gene: TRBV3-1/TRBV3-2
CDR3 protein: CASSFPSVPNEQFF; CDR3 DNA: TGTGCCAGCAGTTTCCCTAGCGTTCCCAATGAGCAGTTCTTC; clone size: few; D gene: NA; J gene: TRBJ2-1; V gene: TRBV28
CDR3 protein: CASSPRESGQPQHF; CDR3 DNA: TGTGCCAGCAGCCCCCGGGAGTCAGGACAGCCCCAGCATTTT; clone size: NA; D gene: NA; J gene: TRBJ1-5; V gene: TRBV3-1/TRBV3-2
CDR3 protein: CASSDWGRANTEAFF; CDR3 DNA: TGTGCCAGCAGTGATTGGGGCAGGGCGAACACTGAAGCTTTCTTT; clone size: few; D gene: NA; J gene: TRBJ1-1; V gene: TRBV6-1
CDR3 protein: CAISQGAGANVLTF; CDR3 DNA: TGTGCCATCAGCCAGGGCGCTGGGGCCAACGTCCTGACTTTC; clone size: NA; D gene: NA; J gene: TRBJ2-6; V gene: TRBV10-3
CDR3 protein: CASGGSGANVLTF; CDR3 DNA: TGTGCCAGCGGAGGATCTGGGGCCAACGTCCTGACTTTC; clone size: NA; D gene: NA; J gene: TRBJ2-6; V gene: TRBV7-3
CDR3 protein: CASSLAGAFAETQYF; CDR3 DNA: TGTGCCAGCAGCTTAGCAGGGGCCTTTGCGGAGACCCAGTACTTC; clone size: NA; D gene: NA; J gene: TRBJ2-5; V gene: TRBV7-6
CDR3 protein: CASSRRIGQGLGETQYF; CDR3 DNA: TGTGCCAGCAGCAGACGTATCGGACAGGGACTGGGAGAGACCCAGTACTTC; clone size: few; D gene: TRBD1; J gene: TRBJ2-5; V gene: TRBV9
CDR3 protein: CASSFLRELEQFF; CDR3 DNA: TGTGCCAGCAGTTTCCTGCGGGAGCTTGAGCAGTTCTTC; clone size: NA; D gene: TRBD2; J gene: TRBJ2-1; V gene: TRBV28
CDR3 protein: CASSLERGDRAFF; CDR3 DNA: TGTGCCAGCAGCTTAGAGAGAGGGGATCGAGCTTTCTTT; clone size: NA; D gene: NA; J gene: TRBJ1-1; V gene: TRBV11-1